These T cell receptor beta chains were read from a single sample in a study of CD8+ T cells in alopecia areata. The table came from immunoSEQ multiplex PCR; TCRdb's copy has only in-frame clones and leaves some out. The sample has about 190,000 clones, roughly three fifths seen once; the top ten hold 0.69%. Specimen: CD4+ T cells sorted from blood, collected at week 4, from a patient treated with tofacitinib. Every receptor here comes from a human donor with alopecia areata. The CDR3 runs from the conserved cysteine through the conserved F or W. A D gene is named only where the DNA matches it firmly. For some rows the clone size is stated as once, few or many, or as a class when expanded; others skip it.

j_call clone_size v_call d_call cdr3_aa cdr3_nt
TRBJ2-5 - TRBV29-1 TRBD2 CSVDLDPGGTQYF TGCAGCGTTGACCTAGACCCGGGAGGGACCCAGTACTTC
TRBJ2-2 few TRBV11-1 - CASTMVRTQNTGELFF TGTGCCAGCACCATGGTGCGGACCCAGAACACCGGGGAGCTGTTTTTT
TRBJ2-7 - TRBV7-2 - CASRRQSFSYEQYF TGTGCCAGCAGGCGACAGAGCTTCTCCTACGAGCAGTACTTC
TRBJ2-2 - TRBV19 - CASSIAESPGELFF TGTGCCAGTAGTATCGCTGAATCACCGGGGGAGCTGTTTTTT
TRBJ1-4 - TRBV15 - CATSSPLGDEKLFF TGTGCCACCAGCTCCCCGCTGGGAGACGAAAAACTGTTTTTT
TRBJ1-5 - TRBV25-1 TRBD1 CASSGQGDNQPQHF TGTGCCAGCAGCGGACAGGGCGACAATCAGCCCCAGCATTTT
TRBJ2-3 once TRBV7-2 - CASSSTPVFADTQYF TGTGCCAGCAGCTCTACCCCAGTTTTTGCAGATACGCAGTATTTT
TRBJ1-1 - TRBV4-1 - CASSQDQAVEAFF TGCGCCAGCAGCCAAGACCAGGCGGTTGAAGCTTTCTTT
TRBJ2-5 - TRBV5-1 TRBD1 CASSLDRAQETQYF TGCGCCAGCAGCTTAGACAGGGCGCAAGAGACCCAGTACTTC
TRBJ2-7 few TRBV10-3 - CAIGLSYEQYF TGTGCCATTGGCCTCTCCTACGAGCAGTACTTC
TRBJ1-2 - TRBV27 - CASSLGGSYGYTF TGTGCCAGCAGCCTCGGGGGTTCCTATGGCTACACCTTC
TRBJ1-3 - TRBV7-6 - CASSSIHLTAGNTIYF TGTGCCAGCAGCTCGATTCATCTCACTGCGGGAAACACCATATATTTT
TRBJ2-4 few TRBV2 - CASSLNSKNIQYF TGTGCCAGCAGTCTAAACTCCAAAAACATTCAGTACTTC
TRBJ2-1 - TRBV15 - CATSGSKNKRSNEQFF TGTGCCACCAGCGGATCGAAGAATAAACGTAGCAATGAGCAGTTCTTC
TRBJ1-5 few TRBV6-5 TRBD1 CASSLKDRAQPQHF TGTGCCAGCAGTCTAAAGGACAGGGCGCAGCCCCAGCATTTT
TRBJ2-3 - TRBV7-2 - CASSSETNTDTQYF TGTGCCAGCAGCTCTGAGACAAACACAGATACGCAGTATTTT
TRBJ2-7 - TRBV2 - CASSGETAKEQYF TGTGCCAGCAGTGGGGAGACGGCCAAGGAGCAGTACTTC
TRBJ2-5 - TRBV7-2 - CASSLGQLGKTQYF TGTGCCAGCAGCTTAGGGCAATTAGGAAAGACCCAGTACTTC
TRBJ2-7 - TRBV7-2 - CASSFDYRDSYEQYF TGTGCCAGCAGCTTTGACTACCGGGACTCCTACGAGCAGTACTTC
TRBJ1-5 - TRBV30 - CAWSQRGQPQHF TGTGCCTGGAGCCAAAGGGGCCAGCCCCAGCATTTT
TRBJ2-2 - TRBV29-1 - CSVPRALAKNTGELFF TGCAGCGTTCCAAGGGCACTAGCTAAGAACACCGGGGAGCTGTTTTTT
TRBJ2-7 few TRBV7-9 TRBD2 CASSLFAGASGGYEQYF TGTGCCAGCAGCTTATTTGCGGGTGCTAGCGGGGGCTACGAGCAGTACTTC
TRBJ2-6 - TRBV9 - CASSVAARNVSSGANVLTF TGTGCCAGCAGCGTAGCGGCACGGAACGTGAGCTCTGGGGCCAACGTCCTGACTTTC
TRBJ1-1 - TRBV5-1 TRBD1 CASSSSYGTGGARRTEAFF TGCGCCAGCAGCTCTTCGTATGGGACAGGGGGCGCGAGGAGAACTGAAGCTTTCTTT
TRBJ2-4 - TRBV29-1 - CSVHRDGGTIQYF TGCAGCGTCCACAGGGACGGGGGAACGATTCAGTACTTC
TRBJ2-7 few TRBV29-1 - CSVRGPQVYEQYF TGCAGCGTCCGGGGGCCCCAAGTCTACGAGCAGTACTTC
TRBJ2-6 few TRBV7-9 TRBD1 CASSPQGTSGANVLTF TGTGCCAGCAGCCCACAGGGGACCTCTGGGGCCAACGTCCTGACTTTC
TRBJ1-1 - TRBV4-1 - CASSLWEGMGTEAFF TGCGCCAGCAGCCTTTGGGAGGGAATGGGCACTGAAGCTTTCTTT
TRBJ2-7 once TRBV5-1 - CAITPRDEQYF TGCGCCATCACACCTAGGGACGAGCAGTACTTC
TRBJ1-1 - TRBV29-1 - CSVAPRGGTEAFF TGCAGCGTGGCCCCCAGGGGTGGCACTGAAGCTTTCTTT
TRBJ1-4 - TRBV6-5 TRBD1 CASSYSGDRPEKLFF TGTGCCAGCAGTTACTCAGGGGACAGGCCTGAAAAACTGTTTTTT
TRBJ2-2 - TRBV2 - CAWAGAPTGELFF TGTGCCTGGGCGGGGGCGCCCACCGGGGAGCTGTTTTTT
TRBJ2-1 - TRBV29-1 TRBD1 CSVMDRVSNEQFF TGCAGCGTTATGGACAGGGTCTCCAATGAGCAGTTCTTC
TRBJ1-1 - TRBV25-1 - CASRLRGMNTEAFF TGTGCCAGCAGGTTGCGGGGAATGAACACTGAAGCTTTCTTT
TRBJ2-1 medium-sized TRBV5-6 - CASSLVRNEQFF TGTGCCAGCAGCTTGGTAAGGAATGAGCAGTTCTTC
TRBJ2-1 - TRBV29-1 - CSVRVGKSNEQFF TGCAGCGTCCGGGTCGGGAAGTCGAATGAGCAGTTCTTC
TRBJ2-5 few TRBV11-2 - CASSPQETQYF TGTGCCAGCAGCCCCCAAGAGACCCAGTACTTC
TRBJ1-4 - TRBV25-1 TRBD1 CASRGQGHEKLFF TGTGCCAGTAGGGGACAGGGCCATGAAAAACTGTTTTTT
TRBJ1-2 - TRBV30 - CAWSSLGGATGYTF TGTGCCTGGAGTAGCTTGGGGGGCGCTACTGGCTACACCTTC
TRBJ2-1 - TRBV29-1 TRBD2 CSVGGTSGYNEQFF TGCAGCGTCGGCGGGACTAGCGGTTACAATGAGCAGTTCTTC
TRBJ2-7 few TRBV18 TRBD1 CASSGTDYEQYF TGTGCCAGCTCCGGGACAGACTACGAGCAGTACTTC
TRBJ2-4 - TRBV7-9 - CASSNQRGGLAKNIQYF TGTGCCAGCAGCAACCAACGTGGGGGCCTAGCCAAAAACATTCAGTACTTC
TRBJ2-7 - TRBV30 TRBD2 CAWSVKGGRAREQYF TGTGCCTGGAGTGTTAAAGGCGGGAGGGCCCGCGAGCAGTACTTC
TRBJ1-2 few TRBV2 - CASRQGPYGYTF TGTGCCAGCAGGCAGGGACCGTATGGCTACACCTTC
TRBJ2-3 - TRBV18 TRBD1 CASSPPGQIPDTQYF TGTGCCAGCTCACCGCCGGGACAGATCCCTGATACGCAGTATTTT
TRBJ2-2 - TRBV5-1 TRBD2 CASSDQTSSGELFF TGCGCCAGCAGCGACCAGACTAGCTCCGGGGAGCTGTTTTTT
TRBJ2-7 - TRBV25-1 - CASSVGFPYEQYF TGTGCCAGCAGTGTCGGATTCCCCTACGAGCAGTACTTC
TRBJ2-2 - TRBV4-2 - CASSQNTGELFF TGTGCCAGCAGCCAGAACACCGGGGAGCTGTTTTTT
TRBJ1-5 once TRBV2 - CASTRFSNQPQHF TGTGCCAGCACCAGATTTAGCAATCAGCCCCAGCATTTT
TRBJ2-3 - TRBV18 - CASVRQETDTQYF TGTGCCAGCGTCCGACAGGAGACAGATACGCAGTATTTT
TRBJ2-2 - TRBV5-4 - CASSLQAGSTGELFF TGCGCCAGCAGCTTGCAAGCAGGGTCGACCGGGGAGCTGTTTTTT
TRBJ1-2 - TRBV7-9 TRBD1 CASSLNLQGNYGYTF TGTGCCAGCAGCCTAAATTTACAGGGGAACTATGGCTACACCTTC
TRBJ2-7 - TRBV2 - CAGGRDFHEQYF TGTGCCGGTGGGCGGGATTTCCACGAGCAGTACTTC
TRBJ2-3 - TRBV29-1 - CSVSETQGDTQYF TGCAGCGTTTCGGAAACGCAGGGGGATACGCAGTATTTT
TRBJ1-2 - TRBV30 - CAWSTRRGAWYGYTF TGTGCCTGGAGTACTCGGAGGGGGGCCTGGTATGGCTACACCTTC
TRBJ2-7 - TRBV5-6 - CASSFGRDYEQYF TGTGCCAGCAGCTTCGGCAGGGATTACGAGCAGTACTTC
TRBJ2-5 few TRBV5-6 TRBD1 CASSPMTGGEGETQYF TGTGCCAGCAGCCCAATGACAGGGGGCGAGGGAGAGACCCAGTACTTC